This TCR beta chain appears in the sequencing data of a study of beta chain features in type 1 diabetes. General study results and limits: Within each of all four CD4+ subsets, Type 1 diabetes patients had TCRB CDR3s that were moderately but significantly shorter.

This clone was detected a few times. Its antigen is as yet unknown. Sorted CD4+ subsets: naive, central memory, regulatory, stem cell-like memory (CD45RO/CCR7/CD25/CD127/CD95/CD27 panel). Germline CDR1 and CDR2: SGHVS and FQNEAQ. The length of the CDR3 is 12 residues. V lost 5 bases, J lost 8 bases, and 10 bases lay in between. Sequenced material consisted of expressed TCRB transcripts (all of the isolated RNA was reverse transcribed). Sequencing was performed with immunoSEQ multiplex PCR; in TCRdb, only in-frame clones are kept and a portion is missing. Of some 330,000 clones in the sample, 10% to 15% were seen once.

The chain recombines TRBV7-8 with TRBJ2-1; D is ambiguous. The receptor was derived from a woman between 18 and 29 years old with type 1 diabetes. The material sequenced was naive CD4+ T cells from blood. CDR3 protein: CASSRRRDEQFF. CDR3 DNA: TGTGCCAGCAGCCGCCGACGGGATGAGCAGTTCTTC.